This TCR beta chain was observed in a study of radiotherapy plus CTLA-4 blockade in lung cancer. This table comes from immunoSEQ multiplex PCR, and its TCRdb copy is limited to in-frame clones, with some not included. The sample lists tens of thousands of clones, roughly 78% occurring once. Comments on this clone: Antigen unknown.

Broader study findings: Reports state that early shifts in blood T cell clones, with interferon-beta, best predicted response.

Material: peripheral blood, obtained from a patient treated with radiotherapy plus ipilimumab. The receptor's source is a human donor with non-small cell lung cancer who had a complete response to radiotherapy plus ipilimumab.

The CDR3 region is CAWTASENYGYTF. The DNA of the CDR3 is TGTGCCTGGACCGCATCTGAGAACTATGGCTACACCTTC. The chain joins TRBV30 to TRBJ1-2; D unclear. The V gene lost 4 bases and the J gene lost 2 bases, with 11 bases spanning the gap. Germline-derived CDR1 and CDR2 are GTSNPN and SVGIG (reference sequence). The CDR3 runs to 13 residues.